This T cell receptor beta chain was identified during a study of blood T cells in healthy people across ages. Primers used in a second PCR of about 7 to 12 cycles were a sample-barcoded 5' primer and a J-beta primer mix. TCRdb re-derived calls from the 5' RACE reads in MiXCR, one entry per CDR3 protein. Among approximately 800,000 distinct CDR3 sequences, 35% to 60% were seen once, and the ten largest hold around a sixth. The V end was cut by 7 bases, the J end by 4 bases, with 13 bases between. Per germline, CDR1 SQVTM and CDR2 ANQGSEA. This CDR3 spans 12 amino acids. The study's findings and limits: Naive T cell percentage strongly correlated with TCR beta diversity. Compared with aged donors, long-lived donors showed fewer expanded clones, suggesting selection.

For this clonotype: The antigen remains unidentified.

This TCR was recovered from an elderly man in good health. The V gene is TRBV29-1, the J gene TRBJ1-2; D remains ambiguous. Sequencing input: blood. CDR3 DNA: TGCAGCGGGGCGAGTGGGAGCTATGGCTACACCTTC. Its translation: CSGASGSYGYTF.